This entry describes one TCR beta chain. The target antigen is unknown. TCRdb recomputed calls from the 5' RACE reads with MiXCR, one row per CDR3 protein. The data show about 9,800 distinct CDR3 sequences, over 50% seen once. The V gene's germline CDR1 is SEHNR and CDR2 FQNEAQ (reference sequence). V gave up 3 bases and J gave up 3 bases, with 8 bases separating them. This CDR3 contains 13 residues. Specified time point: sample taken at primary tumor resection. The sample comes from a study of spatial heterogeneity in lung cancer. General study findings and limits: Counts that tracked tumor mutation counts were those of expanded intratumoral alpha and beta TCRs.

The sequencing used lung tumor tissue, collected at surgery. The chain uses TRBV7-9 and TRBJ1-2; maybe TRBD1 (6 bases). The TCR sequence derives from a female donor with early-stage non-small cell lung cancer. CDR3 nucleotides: TGTGCCAGCAGCTTCCGGGGGCACTATGGCTACACCTTC. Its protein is CASSFRGHYGYTF.